This is a list of T cell receptor beta chains from one sample in a study of cytomegalovirus exposure and HLA in healthy donors. Some clones are missing from TCRdb's copy, which holds only in-frame ones; the method was immunoSEQ multiplex PCR. The profile shows tens of thousands of clones, roughly 63% of them singletons. Sequencing was carried out using PBMCs. These receptors were collected from a woman in her twenties or thirties in good health and CMV-seronegative. CDR3s include the opening cysteine and the closing phenylalanine or tryptophan. Each record gives: clone size, V gene, J gene, D gene, CDR3 DNA, CDR3 protein. A D gene is named only where the DNA matches it firmly. Clone size is shown for a subset of rows, as once, few, many or a class of expanded clone.

clone_size: NA; v_call: TRBV2; j_call: TRBJ1-2; d_call: NA; cdr3_nt: TGTGCCAGCAGTGATAGTGGGGAGGCTGGCTACACCTTC; cdr3_aa: CASSDSGEAGYTF
clone_size: NA; v_call: TRBV14; j_call: TRBJ2-6; d_call: NA; cdr3_nt: TGTGCCAGCAGCCACCCCGCTGGGGCCAACGTCCTGACTTTC; cdr3_aa: CASSHPAGANVLTF
clone_size: few; v_call: TRBV7-2; j_call: TRBJ1-1; d_call: NA; cdr3_nt: TGTGCCAGCAGCCAACGGTCAGGGCTTAACACTGAAGCTTTCTTT; cdr3_aa: CASSQRSGLNTEAFF
clone_size: NA; v_call: TRBV2; j_call: TRBJ2-7; d_call: NA; cdr3_nt: TGTGCCAGCACCTCCGGGGAGCTCTACGAGCAGTACTTC; cdr3_aa: CASTSGELYEQYF
clone_size: NA; v_call: TRBV7-8; j_call: TRBJ2-7; d_call: TRBD1; cdr3_nt: TGTGCCAGCAGTCTCCGGGGACAGGGGTCCTACGAGCAGTACTTC; cdr3_aa: CASSLRGQGSYEQYF
clone_size: NA; v_call: TRBV10-3; j_call: TRBJ1-3; d_call: NA; cdr3_nt: TGTGCCATCAGGGCAAGTGGAAACACCATATATTTT; cdr3_aa: CAIRASGNTIYF
clone_size: NA; v_call: TRBV9; j_call: TRBJ2-3; d_call: NA; cdr3_nt: TGTGCCAGCAGCGCGTCAGCACAACAGGGATGGGATACGCAGTATTTT; cdr3_aa: CASSASAQQGWDTQYF
clone_size: NA; v_call: TRBV4-1; j_call: TRBJ1-4; d_call: NA; cdr3_nt: TGCGCCAGCAGCCAAGTCCGCTTGGCTGCAACTAATGAAAAACTGTTTTTT; cdr3_aa: CASSQVRLAATNEKLFF
clone_size: NA; v_call: TRBV10-1; j_call: TRBJ2-1; d_call: NA; cdr3_nt: TGCGCCAGCGCCTATTCCTACAATGAGCAGTTCTTC; cdr3_aa: CASAYSYNEQFF
clone_size: NA; v_call: TRBV19; j_call: TRBJ1-2; d_call: NA; cdr3_nt: TGTGCCAGTAGTATTCGTCGGCAGGGTTATGGCTATGGCTACACCTTC; cdr3_aa: CASSIRRQGYGYGYTF
clone_size: NA; v_call: TRBV5-6; j_call: TRBJ1-5; d_call: NA; cdr3_nt: TGTGCCAGCAGCCTATGGGGGGGAAGAGGGCATTTT; cdr3_aa: CASSLWGGRGHF
clone_size: few; v_call: TRBV7-3; j_call: TRBJ2-1; d_call: NA; cdr3_nt: TGTGCCAGCAGCAGACCGGGACTGCCTCATGAGCAGTTCTTC; cdr3_aa: CASSRPGLPHEQFF
clone_size: NA; v_call: TRBV6-6; j_call: TRBJ1-4; d_call: TRBD1; cdr3_nt: TGTGCCAGCCGCACTCGGACAGGATTAGAAAAACTGTTTTTT; cdr3_aa: CASRTRTGLEKLFF
clone_size: NA; v_call: TRBV27; j_call: TRBJ1-1; d_call: NA; cdr3_nt: TGTGCCAGCACACGGACAGTTCCGATGAACACTGAAGCTTTCTTT; cdr3_aa: CASTRTVPMNTEAFF
clone_size: NA; v_call: TRBV2; j_call: TRBJ1-3; d_call: NA; cdr3_nt: TGTGCCAGCAGTGAACTGTCAGGGAACACCATATATTTT; cdr3_aa: CASSELSGNTIYF
clone_size: few; v_call: TRBV5-1; j_call: TRBJ2-7; d_call: TRBD2; cdr3_nt: TGCGCCAGCAGCTTGATTGCGGGGGGTTCCTACGAGCAGTACTTC; cdr3_aa: CASSLIAGGSYEQYF
clone_size: few; v_call: TRBV11-2; j_call: TRBJ1-1; d_call: NA; cdr3_nt: TGTGCCAGCGGCCAGAGGGACACTGAAGCTTTCTTT; cdr3_aa: CASGQRDTEAFF
clone_size: NA; v_call: TRBV7-2; j_call: TRBJ2-3; d_call: NA; cdr3_nt: TGTGCCAGCAGCTTAGATCCCATTACGCAGTATTTT; cdr3_aa: CASSLDPITQYF
clone_size: NA; v_call: TRBV5-1; j_call: TRBJ1-2; d_call: NA; cdr3_nt: TGCGCCAGCAGCTCACAGGACCTTAACGGAGGCTACACCTTC; cdr3_aa: CASSSQDLNGGYTF
clone_size: NA; v_call: TRBV6-1; j_call: TRBJ1-5; d_call: NA; cdr3_nt: TGTGCCAGCAAGAGTGGCACAGGGAATCAGCCCCAGCATTTT; cdr3_aa: CASKSGTGNQPQHF
clone_size: NA; v_call: TRBV10-1; j_call: TRBJ2-1; d_call: TRBD2; cdr3_nt: TGCGCCAGCAGTCGATTGGCTAGCGGGATGTACAATGAGCAGTTCTTC; cdr3_aa: CASSRLASGMYNEQFF
clone_size: few; v_call: TRBV7-8; j_call: TRBJ1-3; d_call: TRBD1; cdr3_nt: TGTGCCAGCAGCTTAGAGGACAGGGGGTACTCTGGAAACACCATATATTTT; cdr3_aa: CASSLEDRGYSGNTIYF
clone_size: once; v_call: TRBV4-1; j_call: TRBJ2-1; d_call: NA; cdr3_nt: TGCGCCAGCAGCCAGGATCCCAGTTCGGGGAGCTCCTACAATGAGCAGTTCTTC; cdr3_aa: CASSQDPSSGSSYNEQFF
clone_size: NA; v_call: TRBV5-4; j_call: TRBJ2-3; d_call: TRBD2; cdr3_nt: TGTGTCAGCAGCCGGGGAAATAGCGGGGGGATGGATACGCAGTATTTT; cdr3_aa: CVSSRGNSGGMDTQYF
clone_size: NA; v_call: TRBV29-1; j_call: TRBJ1-1; d_call: TRBD1; cdr3_nt: TGCAGCGTTGAAGACGCGACAGGGCTGAGGGCAGCTTTCTTT; cdr3_aa: CSVEDATGLRAAFF
clone_size: NA; v_call: TRBV27; j_call: TRBJ1-5; d_call: NA; cdr3_nt: TGTGCCAGCAGTTTGTCGAACGGGGGCAATCAGCCCCAGCATTTT; cdr3_aa: CASSLSNGGNQPQHF
clone_size: NA; v_call: TRBV27; j_call: TRBJ2-1; d_call: NA; cdr3_nt: TGTGCCAGCAGTATTGGTAGCTCCTACAATGAGCAGTTCTTC; cdr3_aa: CASSIGSSYNEQFF
clone_size: NA; v_call: TRBV7-2; j_call: TRBJ2-6; d_call: TRBD1; cdr3_nt: TGTGCCAGCAGCTTAGTACCGGGACAGGGGACCGGGGCCAACGTCCTGACTTTC; cdr3_aa: CASSLVPGQGTGANVLTF
clone_size: few; v_call: TRBV5-5; j_call: TRBJ1-1; d_call: NA; cdr3_nt: TGTGCCAGCAGCTACTTACAGGGCGTCAACACTGAAGCTTTCTTT; cdr3_aa: CASSYLQGVNTEAFF
clone_size: NA; v_call: TRBV12-5; j_call: TRBJ1-2; d_call: NA; cdr3_nt: TGTGCTAGTGGTCCGACAGGATCCCATGGCTACACCTTC; cdr3_aa: CASGPTGSHGYTF
clone_size: NA; v_call: TRBV30; j_call: TRBJ2-1; d_call: TRBD1; cdr3_nt: TGTGCCTGGAGTCTACAGGGGGCGGTTGAGCAGTTCTTC; cdr3_aa: CAWSLQGAVEQFF
clone_size: NA; v_call: TRBV29-1; j_call: TRBJ1-1; d_call: NA; cdr3_nt: TGCAGCGCTCTGGAGGCTGAAGCTTTCTTT; cdr3_aa: CSALEAEAFF
clone_size: few; v_call: TRBV6-5; j_call: TRBJ2-5; d_call: TRBD1; cdr3_nt: TGTGCCAGCAGCCTGACAGGGCAAGGGGAGACCCAGTACTTC; cdr3_aa: CASSLTGQGETQYF
clone_size: few; v_call: TRBV19; j_call: TRBJ2-5; d_call: TRBD2; cdr3_nt: TGTGCCAGTAGTACTCGGCCGGGCCGAGGGGAGGGGGAGACCCAGTACTTC; cdr3_aa: CASSTRPGRGEGETQYF
clone_size: NA; v_call: TRBV19; j_call: TRBJ2-7; d_call: TRBD1; cdr3_nt: TGTGCCAGTAGTAGGGCGGGACAGGGCCCTTACGAGCAGTACTTC; cdr3_aa: CASSRAGQGPYEQYF
clone_size: NA; v_call: TRBV4-1; j_call: TRBJ1-5; d_call: TRBD1; cdr3_nt: TGCGCCAGCAGCCAAGAGGGACAGGGGCGAAATCAGCCCCAGCATTTT; cdr3_aa: CASSQEGQGRNQPQHF
clone_size: NA; v_call: TRBV28; j_call: TRBJ2-7; d_call: NA; cdr3_nt: TGTGCCAGCAGTCCCTTTTCCTGGACAGCCGAACGAGGGGAGCAGTACTTC; cdr3_aa: CASSPFSWTAERGEQYF
clone_size: NA; v_call: TRBV14; j_call: TRBJ2-1; d_call: TRBD1; cdr3_nt: TGTGCCAGCAGCCGCCTCATGACAGGGAAAGGCTCGAATGAGCAGTTCTTC; cdr3_aa: CASSRLMTGKGSNEQFF
clone_size: NA; v_call: TRBV28; j_call: TRBJ1-2; d_call: NA; cdr3_nt: TGTGCCAGCAGCCAGACACCTGGCTACACCTTC; cdr3_aa: CASSQTPGYTF
clone_size: NA; v_call: TRBV7-7; j_call: TRBJ2-7; d_call: NA; cdr3_nt: TGTGCCAGCAGCTTAGGAGGGACACTCGACGAGCAGTACTTC; cdr3_aa: CASSLGGTLDEQYF
clone_size: NA; v_call: TRBV7-2; j_call: TRBJ2-7; d_call: TRBD2; cdr3_nt: TGTGCCAGCAGCCCGGGACTAGCGGGAGGTAACACCTACGAGCAGTACTTC; cdr3_aa: CASSPGLAGGNTYEQYF
clone_size: NA; v_call: TRBV11-2; j_call: TRBJ1-1; d_call: NA; cdr3_nt: TGTGCCAGCAGCTTATTGAGGGCGCCCCGGACTGAAGCTTTCTTT; cdr3_aa: CASSLLRAPRTEAFF
clone_size: NA; v_call: TRBV7-9; j_call: TRBJ2-1; d_call: TRBD1; cdr3_nt: TGTGCCAGCAGCACGCGACAGGGGAACAATGAGCAGTTCTTC; cdr3_aa: CASSTRQGNNEQFF
clone_size: few; v_call: TRBV6-5; j_call: TRBJ1-2; d_call: TRBD1; cdr3_nt: TGTGCCAGCAGTTACGAGGGGACAGGTTTTTATGGCTACACCTTC; cdr3_aa: CASSYEGTGFYGYTF
clone_size: few; v_call: TRBV12-2; j_call: TRBJ1-5; d_call: NA; cdr3_nt: TGTGCAAGTCGCTTGGACAGGGATCAGCCCCAGCATTTT; cdr3_aa: CASRLDRDQPQHF
clone_size: NA; v_call: TRBV9; j_call: TRBJ2-3; d_call: NA; cdr3_nt: TGTGCCAGCAGCGTAGGCCCCCAGGGGGGACCAGATACGCAGTATTTT; cdr3_aa: CASSVGPQGGPDTQYF
clone_size: NA; v_call: TRBV5-1; j_call: TRBJ2-1; d_call: NA; cdr3_nt: TGCGCCAGCAGCTTGGCTAGCTACAATGAGCAGTTCTTC; cdr3_aa: CASSLASYNEQFF
clone_size: NA; v_call: TRBV27; j_call: TRBJ2-2; d_call: TRBD1; cdr3_nt: TGTGCCAGCAGTTTACAGGGGGCCGGGGAGCTGTTTTTT; cdr3_aa: CASSLQGAGELFF
clone_size: NA; v_call: TRBV5-6; j_call: TRBJ1-5; d_call: NA; cdr3_nt: TGTGCCAGCAGCTCCCTATATAGCAATCAGCCCCAGCATTTT; cdr3_aa: CASSSLYSNQPQHF
clone_size: few; v_call: TRBV29-1; j_call: TRBJ2-7; d_call: TRBD1; cdr3_nt: TGCAGCGTTCACAGGGGCCCAAGCTCCTACGAGCAGTACTTC; cdr3_aa: CSVHRGPSSYEQYF
clone_size: NA; v_call: TRBV5-4; j_call: TRBJ1-1; d_call: NA; cdr3_nt: TGTGCCAGCAGCGGGGGAGGGAAGGGGAAGACTGAAGCTTTCTTT; cdr3_aa: CASSGGGKGKTEAFF
clone_size: NA; v_call: TRBV19; j_call: TRBJ2-3; d_call: NA; cdr3_nt: TGTGCCAGTAGTGGGGCTTATACGCAGTATTTT; cdr3_aa: CASSGAYTQYF
clone_size: few; v_call: TRBV6-6; j_call: TRBJ1-1; d_call: TRBD1; cdr3_nt: TGTGCCAGCAGTCAATACAGGGGTGAAGCTTTCTTT; cdr3_aa: CASSQYRGEAFF
clone_size: NA; v_call: TRBV19; j_call: TRBJ2-3; d_call: TRBD1; cdr3_nt: TGTGCCAGTACACCCCGGACAGGGGGCGTATTGGGCACAGATACGCAGTATTTT; cdr3_aa: CASTPRTGGVLGTDTQYF